The clone carrying this T cell receptor (beta chain) came up many times. At one end the junction does not follow the germline gene, possibly because of a read error. The germline gives CDR1 SGHRS, CDR2 YFSETQ. The CDR3 has 15 residues. The data stem from a study of molecular identifiers for immune sequencing clone quantification. Study-level information: Five portions were made in replicates from RNA of roughly 20,000 or 100,000 naive CD8 cells, and four underwent sequencing.

TCRdb analysed the PCR reads with MiXCR anew, one entry per CDR3 protein. The sample includes over 35,000 distinct CDR3 sequences, roughly 20% seen only once; the top ten take about 6.6%. Sorting isolated naive CD8 T cells as CD8+CD4-CCR7+CD45RA+ events. The chain links TRBV5-1 to TRBJ2-7, with TRBD2 matching 7 bases. The TCR originated in a human donor in good health. Some libraries in this study had Jurkat cell RNA spiked in. The sample comprised naive CD8+ T cells from blood, with Jurkat cell RNA spiked in. The subset here: FACS-sorted CD8+CD4-CCR7+CD45RA+ naive T cells. The CDR3 here is CASSSSGGRASFVNF. CDR3 sequence (DNA): TGCGCCAGCAGCTCCTCCGGGGGGAGGGCCTCGTTCGTGAACTTC.